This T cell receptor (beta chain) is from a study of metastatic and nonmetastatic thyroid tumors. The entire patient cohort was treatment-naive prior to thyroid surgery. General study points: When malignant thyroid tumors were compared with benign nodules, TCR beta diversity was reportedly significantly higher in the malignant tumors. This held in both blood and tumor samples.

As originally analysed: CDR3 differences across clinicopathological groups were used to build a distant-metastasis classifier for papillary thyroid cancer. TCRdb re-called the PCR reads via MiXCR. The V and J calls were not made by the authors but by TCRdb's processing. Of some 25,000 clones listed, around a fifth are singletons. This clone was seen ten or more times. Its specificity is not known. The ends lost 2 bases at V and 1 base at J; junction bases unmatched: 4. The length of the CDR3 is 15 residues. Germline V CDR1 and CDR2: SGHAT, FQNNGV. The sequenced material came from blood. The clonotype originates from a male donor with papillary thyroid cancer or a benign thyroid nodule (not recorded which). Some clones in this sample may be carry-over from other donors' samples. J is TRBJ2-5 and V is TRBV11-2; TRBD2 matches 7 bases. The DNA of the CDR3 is TGTGCCAGCAGCTTACCGGGACTACTCCAAGAGACCCAGTACTTC. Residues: CASSLPGLLQETQYF.